Reported below is one T cell receptor beta chain. Its matching antigen is unknown. TCRdb reanalysed the RT-PCR reads using MiXCR and keeps one entry per CDR3 protein. The data hold roughly 700,000 distinct CDR3 sequences, with about 14% observed a single time. Deletions cut 6 bases from V and 4 bases from J, with 18 bases between. CDR3 length equals 15 residues. The V gene's germline CDR1 is SGHAT and CDR2 FQDESV (reference sequence). This entry is derived from a study of response to subunit inactivated influenza vaccine. Points from the study as a whole: It was suggested by the authors that few new T cells are recruited by each seasonal influenza vaccination.

This clonotype was sampled from a man aged 50 to 60 who received an inactivated influenza vaccine. V is TRBV11-1 and J is TRBJ1-1, with D perhaps matching TRBD1 (6 bases). Sequencing was performed on PBMCs from blood, taken 14 days before vaccination. CDR3 in DNA: TGTGCCAGCAGACCAGAACAGGGAGGGGGCACTGAAGCTTTCTTT. Translation gives CASRPEQGGGTEAFF.